One sample yielded the 24 T cell receptor beta chains listed below, sequenced in a study of blood T cell repertoires in COVID-19. The assay was immunoSEQ multiplex PCR, and TCRdb's table has in-frame clones only and misses some. Of tens of thousands of clones in the sample, around four fifths were seen once. Sequences were obtained from peripheral blood. The receptors were gathered from a man in his sixties or seventies with acute or convalescent COVID-19.

The J gene is TRBJ2-1, the V gene TRBV18; D is undetermined. There are 13 residues in the CDR3. From germline, CDR1 is KGHSH and CDR2 LQKENI. V was shortened by 8 bases and J by 5 bases, with 13 bases between the two germline ends. The CDR3 loop reads CASAFQLNNEQFF. The CDR3 DNA reads as TGTGCCAGCGCCTTCCAGTTAAACAATGAGCAGTTCTTC.

The V and J genes are TRBV28 and TRBJ1-5; possible D gene TRBD1, 6 bases. The CDR3 length is 16 residues. Germline-derived CDR1 and CDR2 are MDHEN and SYDVKM. Trimming cost V 6 bases and J 5 bases, with 20 bases left between them. The DNA for the CDR3 is TGTGCCAGCAGACCGACCAGGGGAGGGGGTCATCAGCCCCAGCATTTT. Protein sequence: CASRPTRGGGHQPQHF.

The rearrangement links TRBV19 to TRBJ2-3, with D possibly TRBD2 on 5 matching bases. With 8 bases removed from V and 1 base from J, the gap between germline ends came to 10 bases. This CDR3 comprises 13 residues. The germline V gene encodes CDR1 LNHDA and CDR2 SQIVND (reference sequence). As DNA, the CDR3 is TGTGCCAGTGGAGGAAGGGGCACAGATACGCAGTATTTT. Translated, it gives CASGGRGTDTQYF. The whole variable domain, filled in from reference TRBV19 and TRBJ2-3, reads DGGITQSPKYLFRKEGQNVTLSCEQNLNHDAMYWYRQDPGQGLRLIYYSQIVNDFQKGDIAEGYSVSREKKESFPLTVTSAQKNPTAFYLCASGGRGTDTQYFGPGTRLTVL.

The chain is built from TRBV7-8 and TRBJ2-2; 7 bases match TRBD2. The trim removed 4 bases at V and 2 bases at J, leaving 7 bases unmatched. The CDR3 sequence is 16 residues long. CDR1 and CDR2 from the germline V gene are SGHVS and FQNEAQ. This chain's CDR3 is CASSYPRGDNTGELFF. The CDR3 region has the DNA TGTGCCAGCAGCTACCCCCGGGGGGACAACACCGGGGAGCTGTTTTTT.

This clone was detected once. The CDR3 DNA sequence: TGCGCCAGCAGCTTGGCCGGGGGGACTAGCTTTGAGCAGTTCTTC. Translated: CASSLAGGTSFEQFF. The chain employs TRBV5-1 and TRBJ2-1; TRBD2 matches 9 bases. Germline CDR1 is SGHRS and CDR2 is YFSETQ. The CDR3 runs 15 residues. J lost 9 bases, V lost 0 bases, and 7 bases had no gene match.

This CDR3 is CASSPTRGPNYGYTF. The CDR3 DNA follows: TGTGCCAGCAGCCCGACTAGGGGGCCAAACTATGGCTACACCTTC. The chain joins TRBV7-8 to TRBJ1-2; TRBD1 matches at 7 bases. Germline V gene sequence: CDR1 SGHVS, CDR2 FQNEAQ. V lost 5 bases to trimming and J lost 2 bases; unmatched junction nucleotides: 8. The CDR3 covers 15 residues.

The chain carries TRBV29-1 and TRBJ1-1; possible D gene TRBD1, 5 bases. Germline CDR1 reads SQVTM; CDR2 reads ANQGSEA. V was pared by 6 bases and J by 0 bases, with 20 bases between. This CDR3 has 16 amino acids. The chain's CDR3 is CSVRVRQGPLNTEAFF. CDR3 DNA: TGCAGCGTCCGAGTAAGGCAGGGTCCCCTGAACACTGAAGCTTTCTTT.

The gene calls are TRBV6-5 and TRBJ1-1, with 8 positions matching TRBD1. Germline CDR1 reads MNHEY; CDR2 reads SVGAGI. With 11 bases clipped from V and 0 bases from J, the junction kept 8 bases outside the gene matches. The CDR3 extends over 14 amino acids. This CDR3 is CACTPGGLNTEAFF. DNA for the CDR3: TGTGCCTGCACCCCAGGGGGCTTGAACACTGAAGCTTTCTTT.

As DNA, the CDR3 is TGTGCCAGTAGTACCGGGACTTCTGGCTACACCTTC. Its translation: CASSTGTSGYTF. This chain uses TRBV19 with TRBJ1-2; tentative D call: TRBD1 (5 bases). V lost 4 bases, J lost 7 bases, and 10 bases lay in between. The CDR3 length is 12 residues. Looked up from germline, CDR1 is LNHDA and CDR2 is SQIVND (reference sequence). Full variable domain (outside the CDR3, taken from reference TRBV19 and TRBJ1-2): DGGITQSPKYLFRKEGQNVTLSCEQNLNHDAMYWYRQDPGQGLRLIYYSQIVNDFQKGDIAEGYSVSREKKESFPLTVTSAQKNPTAFYLCASSTGTSGYTFGSGTRLTVV.

V gene TRBV7-9 combines with J gene TRBJ2-2; 10 nucleotides line up with TRBD2. V lost 2 bases, J lost 3 bases, and 6 bases stayed unmatched. Germline assignment: CDR1 SEHNR and CDR2 FQNEAQ (reference sequence). The CDR3 has 17 amino acids. The CDR3 region has the DNA TGTGCCAGCAGCTTAAGAGCGGGGGGGCGAGACACCGGGGAGCTGTTTTTT. This translates into CASSLRAGGRDTGELFF.

The V gene is TRBV7-9, the J gene TRBJ2-1, with 7 bases matching TRBD2. The junction had 14 bases not matched to a gene; V was cut back by 5 bases and J by 7 bases. The CDR3 extends over 16 amino acids. CDR1 is SEHNR and CDR2 is FQNEAQ in the germline V gene (reference sequence). CDR3 amino acids: CASSRRVQRGWNEQFF. For the CDR3, the DNA is TGTGCCAGCAGCCGAAGGGTCCAGCGGGGTTGGAATGAGCAGTTCTTC.

This chain links TRBV9 with TRBJ2-3; D possibly corresponds to TRBD1 (6 bases). The CDR3 runs 15 residues. The V end was cut by 3 bases, the J end by 6 bases, with 17 bases between. Germline V gene sequence: CDR1 SGDLS, CDR2 YYNGEE. The CDR3 sequence is CASSGGRFELDTQYF. In DNA form, the CDR3 reads TGTGCCAGCAGCGGGGGGCGGTTTGAACTTGATACGCAGTATTTT.

J is TRBJ1-1 and V is TRBV5-1; TRBD1 aligns across 11 bases. The V gene end was trimmed by 4 bases and the J gene end by 5 bases; junction bases not matched to a gene: 1. In germline, CDR1 is SGHRS, CDR2 YFSETQ. This CDR3 region has 13 residues. The CDR3 reads CASSGTGGTEAFF. The CDR3 DNA sequence: TGCGCCAGCAGCGGGACAGGGGGGACTGAAGCTTTCTTT.

The chain combines TRBV10-3 with TRBJ2-5; D is unresolved. V lost 4 bases and J lost 5, with 14 bases in between. CDR1 and CDR2 (germline): ENHRY, SYGVKD. This CDR3 contains 14 residues. The CDR3 DNA sequence: TGTGCCATCAGTGGAGGCGATAGTACGGAGACCCAGTACTTC. It specifies CAISGGDSTETQYF.

This chain connects TRBV5-1 to TRBJ2-1, with TRBD2 matching 10 bases. Germline V gene data show CDR1 as SGHRS and CDR2 as YFSETQ. J lost 7 bases, V lost 4 bases, and 11 bases had no gene match. The CDR3 length is 16 residues. The CDR3 DNA follows: TGCGCCAGCAGCCCCCCAGCTAGCGGGAGAGGTAATGAGCAGTTCTTC. Its translation: CASSPPASGRGNEQFF.

The chain combines TRBV7-9 with TRBJ1-2; D gene uncertain. Germline V gene data show CDR1 as SEHNR and CDR2 as FQNEAQ (reference sequence). V lost 3 bases to trimming and J lost 2 bases, with 10 bases between them. This CDR3 has 14 amino acids. The CDR3 DNA follows: TGTGCCAGCAGCTTCCCGACACTGAACTATGGCTACACCTTC. Translated, it gives CASSFPTLNYGYTF.

V and J are TRBV27 and TRBJ2-5, with D possibly TRBD1 on 6 matching bases. V was pared by 2 bases and J by 3 bases, with 19 bases between. CDR1 and CDR2 from the germline V gene are MNHEY and SMNVEV (reference sequence). This CDR3 is built from 17 residues. This CDR3 is CASSLRGQGFGEETQYF. The CDR3, as DNA: TGTGCCAGCAGTTTAAGGGGTCAGGGGTTCGGCGAAGAGACCCAGTACTTC.

The chain joins TRBV5-4 to TRBJ2-5; D remains ambiguous. Germline V gene sequence: CDR1 SGHNT, CDR2 YYREEE (reference sequence). This CDR3 spans 13 amino acids. The V gene lost 3 bases and the J gene lost 3 bases, with 9 bases spanning the gap. The CDR3 sequence: CASSSPLEETQYF. CDR3 nucleotide sequence: TGTGCCAGCAGCTCCCCTCTAGAAGAGACCCAGTACTTC.

This chain connects TRBV5-1 to TRBJ2-7; a possible D gene is TRBD2 (5 bases). CDR1 SGHRS and CDR2 YFSETQ come from the germline V gene. CDR3 length: 14 residues. V lost 0 bases, J lost 3 bases, and 10 bases lay in between. The DNA for the CDR3 is TGCGCCAGCAGCTTGGCCGGGGTCCGCTACGAGCAGTACTTC. Translating it yields CASSLAGVRYEQYF.

The V gene is TRBV30, the J gene TRBJ2-1; a possible D gene is TRBD1 (5 bases). V was pared by 1 base and J by 6 bases, with 7 bases between. Germline CDR1 reads GTSNPN; CDR2 reads SVGIG (reference sequence). The CDR3 consists of 12 residues. CDR3 nucleotide sequence: TGTGCCTGGAGTGGGGGCTCCAATGAGCAGTTCTTC. Protein: CAWSGGSNEQFF.

The V and J genes are TRBV19 and TRBJ2-1; 9 bases are shared with TRBD1. The CDR3 spans 16 residues. Looked up from germline, CDR1 is LNHDA and CDR2 is SQIVND (reference sequence). The junction had 14 bases not matched to a gene; V was cut back by 5 bases and J by 9 bases. The CDR3 is CASSEGQGGSLGEQFF. CDR3 DNA: TGTGCCAGTAGTGAGGGACAGGGAGGCTCATTGGGTGAGCAGTTCTTC.

V gene TRBV10-2 combines with J gene TRBJ2-1, with 7 bases identical to TRBD2. The CDR3 runs to 15 residues. Germline V gene sequence: CDR1 WSHSY, CDR2 SAAADI. J gave up 4 bases and V 5 bases, and 8 bases lay outside the gene matches. The CDR3 region is CASSSTSAEYNEQFF. The CDR3 region has the DNA TGCGCCAGCAGTAGTACTAGCGCCGAGTACAATGAGCAGTTCTTC.

The sample holds a few counts of this clone. The genes are TRBV7-9 and TRBJ2-5; the D gene is possibly TRBD2 (5 bases). V lost 8 bases and J 5 bases, leaving 6 bases between the germline ends. The CDR3 is 10 residues long. Germline CDR1 SEHNR, CDR2 FQNEAQ (reference sequence). The CDR3 DNA reads TGTGCCAGCGGGGAGGAGACCCAGTACTTC. Protein: CASGEETQYF.

The V and J genes are TRBV4-3 and TRBJ1-1, with a weak D call TRBD1 (6 bases). The CDR3 loop spans 15 amino acids. Germline assignment: CDR1 LGHNA and CDR2 YSLEER. Trimming took 3 bases from V and 5 from J, leaving 16 bases between them. The DNA for the CDR3 is TGCGCCAGCAGCCACCGGGGGGCGTCTGATACTGAAGCTTTCTTT. Amino acids: CASSHRGASDTEAFF.